The clone carrying this TCR beta chain appeared a few times. Its antigen is not known. The entry originates in a study of T cells in Graves' hyperthyroidism and ophthalmopathy. From RNA transcripts, TCR beta CDR3 regions were amplified. Initially, a first-round RT-PCR of the TCR CDR3 employed the HTBI primer set. TCRdb ran MiXCR on the multiplex PCR reads and lists one entry per CDR3 protein. The sample contains around 490,000 distinct CDR3 sequences, nearly 20% of which appear only once. The V gene end was trimmed by 8 bases and the J gene end by 4 bases; junction bases not matched to a gene: 2. The CDR3 is 13 amino acids. CDR1 is MNHEY and CDR2 is SMNVEV in the germline V gene (reference sequence). With duration under 3 months, ophthalmopathy was active: Clinical Activity Score at least 3, NOSPECS at least 4. Source material for PBMCs was less than 12 ml fresh peripheral blood. Study-level results: In blood, most of the thyroid clonotypes expanded above 0.001 were also present.

The receptor comes from a man aged 35-49 years with Graves' ophthalmopathy. The rearrangement links TRBV27 to TRBJ1-2; 12 bases are a match to TRBD1. Input material: blood. Written as DNA, the CDR3 is TGTGCCAGCGGGACAGGGGGCTTCTATGGCTACACCTTC. This translates into CASGTGGFYGYTF.